Below, 25 T cell receptor beta chains from the same sample are listed, as sequenced in a study of cytomegalovirus exposure and HLA in healthy donors. Method: immunoSEQ multiplex PCR; TCRdb's copy keeps in-frame clones and lacks some. The data hold 150,000 to 200,000 clones, with approximately 83% observed a single time. Sample: PBMCs. The origin of the receptors is a woman aged 18-29 years in good health and CMV-seropositive.

The rearrangement uses TRBV19 and TRBJ1-1, with 9 positions matching TRBD1. Germline CDR1 LNHDA, CDR2 SQIVND (reference sequence). CDR3 length equals 16 residues. The trim removed 4 bases at V and 0 bases at J, leaving 6 bases unmatched. The CDR3 DNA follows: TGTGCCAGTAGTAGAGGGACAGGGAGATTGAACACTGAAGCTTTCTTT. Amino acid sequence: CASSRGTGRLNTEAFF.

This clone was observed a single time. The chain couples TRBV27 to TRBJ1-2, with 10 bases that match TRBD1. J lost 7 bases, V lost 5 bases, and 13 bases had no gene match. The V gene's germline CDR1 is MNHEY and CDR2 SMNVEV (reference sequence). The length of the CDR3 is 16 residues. CDR3 loop: CASSPVLGTGESGYTF. CDR3 coding DNA: TGTGCCAGCAGTCCAGTTTTAGGGACAGGGGAGAGTGGCTACACCTTC.

This chain uses TRBV7-2 with TRBJ2-3; D is unclear. The CDR3 contains 13 residues. V gave up 4 bases and J gave up 4 bases, with 9 bases separating them. Germline assignment: CDR1 SGHTA and CDR2 FQGNSA. The CDR3 protein is CASSSPYSDTQYF. The CDR3 DNA is TGTGCCAGCAGCTCCCCGTACTCAGATACGCAGTATTTT.

This rearrangement joins TRBV2 to TRBJ1-2, with D tentatively TRBD1 (5 bases). Trimming shortened V by 9 bases and J by 2 bases, and 7 bases separated the two germline ends. CDR1 SNHLY and CDR2 FYNNEI come from the germline V gene. This CDR3 region has 11 residues. Written as DNA, the CDR3 is TGTGCCAGGACAGAGAACTATGGCTACACCTTC. It encodes CARTENYGYTF.

The chain employs TRBV6-1 and TRBJ1-2; weak D call: TRBD1 (6 bases). The CDR3 has 13 amino acids. The germline V gene has CDR1 MNHNS and CDR2 SASEGT. Trimming removed 11 bases from V and 5 bases from J, with 18 bases in between. The CDR3, as DNA: TGTGCCTCCCGGGAAGGGGGGGCGTATGGCTACACCTTC. It encodes CASREGGAYGYTF.

The rearrangement uses TRBV7-8 and TRBJ1-5; D is unresolved. V lost 5 bases to trimming and J lost 4 bases, with 6 bases between them. CDR1 is SGHVS, CDR2 FQNEAQ, per germline. The CDR3 is made up of 12 amino acids. The CDR3 nucleotides read TGTGCCAGCAGCCCACAAAATCAGCCCCAGCATTTT. Its protein product is CASSPQNQPQHF.

The rearrangement links TRBV27 to TRBJ2-2; 7 bases are a match to TRBD1. V was clipped by 5 bases and J by 7 bases; unmatched bases: 16. Per the germline V gene, CDR1 is MNHEY and CDR2 is SMNVEV (reference sequence). The CDR3 runs to 17 residues. The CDR3 DNA follows: TGTGCCAGCAGTCCTAGCCACCAGACAGGGTTTAACGGGGAGCTGTTTTTT. Translating gives CASSPSHQTGFNGELFF.

This clone was recorded only once. This CDR3 is CASSLQLSGAGELFF. In nucleotides, the CDR3 is TGCGCCAGCAGCTTACAGCTCAGCGGCGCCGGGGAGCTGTTTTTT. The rearrangement joins TRBV5-1 to TRBJ2-2; possibly TRBD2 for D (5 bases). This CDR3 is built from 15 residues. Germline assignment: CDR1 SGHRS and CDR2 YFSETQ. V gave up 2 bases and J gave up 6 bases, with 14 bases separating them.

The CDR3 spells CASPGGRNNEQFF. As DNA, the CDR3 is TGTGCCAGCCCGGGGGGGCGGAACAATGAGCAGTTCTTC. The genes are TRBV2 and TRBJ2-1; 8 nucleotides line up with TRBD2. Germline V gene lookup returns CDR1 SNHLY and CDR2 FYNNEI. This CDR3 contains 13 residues. Unmatched junction bases numbered 5, after V lost 8 bases and J lost 5 bases.

This sequence joins TRBV7-9 and TRBJ2-5; D unclear. The CDR3 spans 13 residues. CDR1 and CDR2 (germline): SEHNR, FQNEAQ (reference sequence). Trimming pared 5 bases from V and 1 base from J, leaving 8 bases between. The CDR3 DNA sequence: TGTGCCAGCAGCCTACTTCCCCAAGAGACCCAGTACTTC. Translating it yields CASSLLPQETQYF.

This clone was seen a single time. The J gene is TRBJ1-2, the V gene TRBV6-6; 8 bases agree with TRBD1. Losses at the gene ends were 5 bases for V and 5 bases for J; bases not matched to a gene: 4. Germline CDR1 is MNHNY and CDR2 is SVGAGI (reference sequence). The CDR3 is 13 amino acids. The CDR3, as DNA: TGTGCCAGCAGTCTTGGGACAGGTTATGGCTACACCTTC. This gives the protein CASSLGTGYGYTF.

The rearrangement links TRBV6-5 to TRBJ1-1; possibly TRBD1 for D (6 bases). Germline-derived CDR1 and CDR2 are MNHEY and SVGAGI. V lost 7 bases to trimming and J lost 6 bases, with 18 bases between them. The CDR3 loop spans 14 amino acids. Here the CDR3 DNA reads TGTGCCAGCATCCTCCAACAGGGAATCTCTGAAGCTTTCTTT. Its protein product is CASILQQGISEAFF.

The chain combines TRBV6-5 with TRBJ2-3; 7 bases line up with TRBD2. This CDR3 region has 16 residues. Trimming removed 4 bases from V and 0 bases from J; junction bases left unmatched: 7. Germline V gives CDR1 MNHEY, CDR2 SVGAGI. The CDR3 DNA sequence: TGTGCCAGCAGTTCCCAGCGGGGTACTAGCACAGATACGCAGTATTTT. It translates to CASSSQRGTSTDTQYF.

This clone was picked up one time. This chain uses TRBV9 with TRBJ2-3; D unresolved. The CDR3 covers 14 residues. Trimming shortened V by 3 bases and J by 0 bases, and 8 bases separated the two germline ends. Germline loops: CDR1 SGDLS, CDR2 YYNGEE. The CDR3 is CASSAKTSTDTQYF. The DNA for the CDR3 is TGTGCCAGCAGCGCCAAGACTAGCACAGATACGCAGTATTTT.

The V gene is TRBV6-4, the J gene TRBJ2-3; 9 bases fit TRBD2. Germline assignment: CDR1 MRHNA and CDR2 SNTAGT. With 3 bases clipped from V and 4 bases from J, the junction kept 8 bases outside the gene matches. This CDR3 comprises 16 residues. This CDR3 is CASSEVGGGAADTQYF. CDR3 bases: TGTGCCAGCAGTGAAGTCGGCGGGGGGGCCGCAGATACGCAGTATTTT.

The chain employs TRBV5-1 and TRBJ1-4; D not certain. This CDR3 has 16 amino acids. Trimming left V 5 bases short and J 6 bases short, with 20 bases between. The germline V gene encodes CDR1 SGHRS and CDR2 YFSETQ. The DNA of the CDR3 is TGCGCCAGCAGACATTCCCTTTACAGCACCCATGAAAAACTGTTTTTT. Translation gives CASRHSLYSTHEKLFF.

The rearrangement uses TRBV6-1 and TRBJ2-3, with D perhaps TRBD2 (6 bases). V dropped 7 bases and J dropped 0 bases, with 8 bases sitting between them. Per the germline V gene, CDR1 is MNHNS and CDR2 is SASEGT. The CDR3 is 13 residues long. The CDR3 loop is CASNSGSTDTQYF. The CDR3 DNA reads as TGTGCCAGCAATAGCGGAAGCACAGATACGCAGTATTTT.

The chain uses TRBV7-9 and TRBJ2-7; no clear D gene. The CDR3 sequence is 14 residues long. Trimming took off 1 base at V and 5 bases at J, with 12 bases between the two ends. The germline V gene has CDR1 SEHNR and CDR2 FQNEAQ (reference sequence). CDR3 sequence reads: CASSLDFSQDEQYF. As DNA, the CDR3 is TGTGCCAGCAGCTTAGACTTCTCTCAGGACGAGCAGTACTTC.

V gene TRBV7-9 combines with J gene TRBJ2-2; D gene unclear. Per the germline V gene, CDR1 is SEHNR and CDR2 is FQNEAQ (reference sequence). V was trimmed by 2 bases and J by 6 bases, leaving 4 bases between them. The CDR3 runs 12 residues. The CDR3 DNA sequence: TGTGCCAGCAGCTTATTCTCCGGGGAGCTGTTTTTT. It translates to CASSLFSGELFF.

This clone appeared once. The J gene is TRBJ2-7, the V gene TRBV29-1; 8 bases map to TRBD1. J lost 6 bases, V lost 8 bases, and 6 bases had no gene match. The germline V gene encodes CDR1 SQVTM and CDR2 ANQGSEA. This CDR3 is 11 amino acids long. The CDR3 sequence: CSHIRGREQYF. The DNA of the CDR3 is TGCAGCCATATCAGGGGGCGCGAGCAGTACTTC.

The chain has TRBV9 and TRBJ1-2; the D is unclear. Germline lookup yields CDR1 SGDLS and CDR2 YYNGEE. Deletions cut 3 bases from V and 5 bases from J, with 17 bases between. This CDR3 has 15 amino acids. The CDR3 here is CASSAPPTGSYGYTF. CDR3 nucleotides: TGTGCCAGCAGCGCCCCACCGACGGGGTCTTATGGCTACACCTTC.

About this clone: In the same sample, other DNA sequences code for this CDR3. The chain links TRBV18 to TRBJ1-5, with D unclear. From germline, CDR1 is KGHSH and CDR2 LQKENI. V was pared by 6 bases and J by 4 bases, with 13 bases between. This CDR3 has 14 residues. CDR3 sequence reads: CASSPGSGNQPQHF. The CDR3 DNA sequence: TGTGCCAGCTCCCCGGGATCGGGGAATCAGCCCCAGCATTTT.

The V gene is TRBV7-9, the J gene TRBJ2-1, with D maybe TRBD2 (5 bases). Germline CDR1 SEHNR, CDR2 FQNEAQ (reference sequence). Between the trimmed V and J ends, which lost 4 bases and 4 bases, there was a span of 11 bases. This CDR3 has 14 residues. The CDR3 reads CASSSPLGYNEQFF. The CDR3 nucleotides read TGTGCCAGCAGCTCTCCACTAGGGTACAATGAGCAGTTCTTC.

The chain is built from TRBV18 and TRBJ2-2, with D perhaps TRBD2 (5 bases). The CDR3 loop spans 14 amino acids. Between the trimmed V and J ends, which lost 5 bases and 3 bases, there was a span of 10 bases. CDR1 KGHSH and CDR2 LQKENI come from the germline V gene. The CDR3 coding sequence is TGTGCCAGCTCAAGGGAGCAGCACACCGGGGAGCTGTTTTTT. This encodes CASSREQHTGELFF.

This chain uses TRBV6-5 with TRBJ2-7; 10 positions match TRBD1. The CDR3 covers 13 residues. V lost 5 bases to trimming and J lost 4 bases; unmatched junction nucleotides: 2. The germline V gene encodes CDR1 MNHEY and CDR2 SVGAGI. CDR3 residues: CASSDRGRYEQYF. The CDR3 region has the DNA TGTGCCAGCAGTGACAGGGGGCGATACGAGCAGTACTTC.